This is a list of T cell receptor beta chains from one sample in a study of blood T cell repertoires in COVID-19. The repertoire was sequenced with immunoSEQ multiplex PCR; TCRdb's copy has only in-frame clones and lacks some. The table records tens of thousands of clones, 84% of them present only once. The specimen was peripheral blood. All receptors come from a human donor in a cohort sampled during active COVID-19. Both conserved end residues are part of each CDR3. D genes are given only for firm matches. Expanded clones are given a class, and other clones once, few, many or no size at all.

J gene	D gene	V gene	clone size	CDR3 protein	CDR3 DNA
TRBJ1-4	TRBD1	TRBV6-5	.	CASTTGDRGGEKLFF	TGTGCCAGCACCACCGGGGACAGGGGAGGCGAAAAACTGTTTTTT
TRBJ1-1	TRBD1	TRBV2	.	CASSGGTGAKNTEAFF	TGTGCCAGCAGTGGGGGGACAGGGGCCAAGAACACTGAAGCTTTCTTT
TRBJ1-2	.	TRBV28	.	CASSPGQLLNYGYTF	TGTGCCAGCAGTCCGGGACAACTCCTTAACTATGGCTACACCTTC
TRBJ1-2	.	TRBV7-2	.	CASSLMAAGFSYGYTF	TGTGCCAGCAGCTTAATGGCGGCAGGGTTCTCCTATGGCTACACCTTC
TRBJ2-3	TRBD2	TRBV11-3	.	CASSLGIPLAGGQTDTQYF	TGTGCCAGCAGCTTAGGAATCCCGCTAGCGGGGGGGCAAACAGATACGCAGTATTTT
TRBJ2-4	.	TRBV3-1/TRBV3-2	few	CASSKGNLNIQYF	TGTGCCAGCAGCAAGGGGAACCTAAACATTCAGTACTTC
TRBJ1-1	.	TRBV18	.	CASSPTLRGGTEAFF	TGTGCCAGCTCACCCACGTTGAGAGGGGGCACTGAAGCTTTCTTT
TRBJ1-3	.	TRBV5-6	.	CASSLYGGSSGNTIYF	TGTGCCAGCAGCTTGTACGGGGGGAGCTCTGGAAACACCATATATTTT
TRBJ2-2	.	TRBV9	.	CASSVLAGELFF	TGTGCCAGCAGCGTATTAGCCGGGGAGCTGTTTTTT
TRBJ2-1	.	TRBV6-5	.	CASSSYRVSYEQFF	TGTGCCAGCAGTTCATACAGGGTGAGCTATGAGCAGTTCTTC
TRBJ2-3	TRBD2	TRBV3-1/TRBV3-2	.	CASSALKRGPSTDTQYF	TGTGCCAGCAGTGCTCTAAAGCGGGGGCCTAGCACAGATACGCAGTATTTT
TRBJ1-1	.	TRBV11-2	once	CASSLVGLEAFF	TGTGCCAGCAGCTTAGTGGGACTAGAAGCTTTCTTT
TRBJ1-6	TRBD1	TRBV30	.	CAWSQGAGAFGSPLHF	TGTGCCTGGAGCCAGGGGGCAGGGGCGTTCGGGTCACCCCTCCACTTT
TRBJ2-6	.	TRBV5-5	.	CASSRSGPGANVLTF	TGTGCCAGCAGCCGTTCAGGGCCTGGGGCCAACGTCCTGACTTTC
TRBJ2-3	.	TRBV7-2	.	CASSLVATSTDTQYF	TGTGCCAGCAGCTTAGTTGCTACTTCCACAGATACGCAGTATTTT
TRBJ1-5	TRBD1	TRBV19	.	CASRARTGSNQPQHF	TGTGCCAGTAGGGCCAGGACAGGGTCAAATCAGCCCCAGCATTTT
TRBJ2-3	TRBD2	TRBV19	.	CASSRTSGGFTDTQYF	TGTGCCAGTAGTCGAACTAGCGGGGGGTTCACAGATACGCAGTATTTT
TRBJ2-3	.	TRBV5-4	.	CASSFTLGGPTDTQYF	TGTGCCAGCAGCTTTACCCTCGGGGGACCCACAGATACGCAGTATTTT
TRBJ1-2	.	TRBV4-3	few	CASSQDEAGQYGYTF	TGCGCCAGCAGCCAAGACGAGGCAGGACAGTATGGCTACACCTTC
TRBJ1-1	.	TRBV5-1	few	CASSPQTAVEAFF	TGCGCCAGCAGCCCCCAAACAGCGGTTGAAGCTTTCTTT
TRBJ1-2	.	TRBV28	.	CASSAGYFGGYTF	TGTGCCAGCAGTGCAGGGTACTTTGGAGGCTACACCTTC
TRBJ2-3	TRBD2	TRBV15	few	CATSSLAGADTQYF	TGTGCCACCAGCAGTTTAGCGGGGGCCGATACGCAGTATTTT